The subject of this entry is one T cell receptor beta chain. Its antigen is unknown. The sample originates from a study of shared clonotypes between healthy human individuals. V was cut by 9 bases and J by 5 bases, with 11 bases left in between. Germline assignment: CDR1 MNHEY and CDR2 SMNVEV (reference sequence). The CDR3 spans 11 residues. Deep-level settings were used for running the assay. Produced via immunoSEQ multiplex PCR; TCRdb's table is partial and in-frame only. The sample lists approximately 740,000 clones, around 93% occurring once. Study conclusions and caveats: Generation probabilities of non-shared clonotypes were lower (relative to those shared by all four donors).

It was CD45RO-negative cells, positively selected for CCR7, that made up naive CD8 cells, with terminally differentiated effector memory CD45RA+ cells excluded. The donors, all of them Caucasian adults, lived in Nashville, Tennessee. The J gene is TRBJ2-7, the V gene TRBV27, with D perhaps TRBD2 (6 bases). The TCR was taken from a man aged 25 to 40 in good health. Sequencing input: naive CD8+ T cells sorted from blood. The CDR3 DNA reads TGTGCCAGTGGGAGGCGGAACGAGCAGTACTTC. It translates to CASGRRNEQYF.